This T cell receptor (beta chain) was identified during a study of blood T cell repertoires in COVID-19. In the study overall: Acute-phase and convalescent COVID-19 samples originated in the United States, Italy and Spain.

Per the authors' pipeline: By means of reference gene primer amplification, nucleated cell counts were estimated. Clones were read by immunoSEQ multiplex PCR, and TCRdb kept only the in-frame ones, dropping some. The V and J calls and clone size were taken over from that table, and D and trimming were inferred from the DNA. The profile shows 210,000 or so clones, 70% to 90% of them singletons. The germline gives CDR1 SGDLS, CDR2 YYNGEE. V lost 1 base, J lost 2 bases, and 10 bases lay in between. The CDR3 spans 14 residues. The clonotype comes from a man aged 50 or older with COVID-19, enrolled during active disease. The sample consisted of peripheral blood. The J gene is TRBJ2-7, the V gene TRBV9; D is ambiguous. The CDR3, as DNA: TGTGCCAGCAGCGTAATGGCTGAAACCTACGAGCAGTACTTC. Protein: CASSVMAETYEQYF.